This TCR beta chain comes out of a study of blood T cell repertoires in COVID-19. Study information: Sample material is recorded as cDNA or gDNA derived from T cells, B-cell-depleted T cells, or PBMCs.

Germline CDR1 and CDR2: SGHTA and FQGNSA. V shed 5 bases and J 6 bases; nucleotides not matched to a gene: 9. CDR3 length equals 14 residues. Original handling: By means of reference gene primer amplification, nucleated cell counts were estimated. The repertoire was sequenced with immunoSEQ multiplex PCR; TCRdb's copy has only in-frame clones and lacks some. V and J calls and clone size are given by that table; D and trimming were obtained from the DNA. Here the sample spans around 50,000 clones, roughly 85% being singletons. This sequence joins TRBV7-2 and TRBJ1-2; 7 bases are shared with TRBD1. This sequence originates from a human donor in a cohort sampled during active COVID-19. Sequences were obtained from peripheral blood. This CDR3 is CASSPERGPHGYTF. The CDR3 nucleotides read TGTGCCAGCAGCCCCGAAAGGGGGCCGCATGGCTACACCTTC.